This TCR beta chain comes out of a study of T cells in Graves' hyperthyroidism and ophthalmopathy. Concerning this clonotype: Its target is not known.

Overall study findings and caveats: Blood also held most thyroid clonotypes expanded beyond 0.001.

Hyperthyroidism had been newly diagnosed in patients aged 18 to 65, and its duration was under 2 months. V lost 4 bases and J lost 14, with 10 bases in between. From germline, CDR1 is SGHNT and CDR2 YENEEA. The CDR3 has 10 amino acids. Authors of the study amplified TCR beta CDR3 regions from RNA transcripts. Using the HTBI primer set, a first-round RT-PCR was run on the TCR CDR3. TCRdb re-called the multiplex PCR reads with MiXCR, one entry per CDR3 protein. The sample lists around 580,000 distinct CDR3 sequences, around 15% seen once, with 15% to 20% in the top ten. This sequence joins TRBV11-3 and TRBJ2-3; the D is unclear. Sequencing was done on a sample of blood. The TCR originated in a woman aged 18-29 years with Graves' hyperthyroidism. CDR3 sequence (DNA): TGTGCCAGCAGCTCCACCCTAGGGTATTTT. Protein: CASSSTLGYF.